The text below deals with one T cell receptor (beta chain). The antigen remains undetermined. A read error may account for a junction end that differs from germline. This specimen belongs to a study of blood T cells in healthy people across ages. Findings of the study overall: TCR beta diversity, measured per million T cells, fell in a roughly linear way with age. It was the long-lived donors that had more naive CD4+ cells and higher diversity than aged donors. A strong correlation was found between TCR beta diversity and the percentage of naive T cells.

Through a sample-barcoded 5' primer and a J-beta primer mix, a second PCR was run for roughly 6 to 11 cycles. TCRdb independently ran MiXCR on the 5' RACE reads; one entry per CDR3 protein. The sample consists of fewer than 2 million distinct CDR3 sequences, roughly two fifths of them appearing once. The length of the CDR3 is 13 residues. Germline CDR1 is SGDLS and CDR2 is YYNGEE. Each of the donors had approximately 10 milliliters of peripheral blood drawn into EDTA-treated Vacutainer tubes. The V gene is TRBV9, the J gene TRBJ2-1; TRBD1 matches at 9 bases. This TCR was recovered from a human donor in good health. What was sequenced was blood. CDR3 DNA: TGTGCCAGCAGATCGACAGGGGGAAATGGGCAGTTCTTC. Protein: CASRSTGGNGQFF.